This entry lists 6 T cell receptor beta chains sequenced from one sample in a study of identical twins. In TCRdb, the 5' RACE reads were re-called with MiXCR into one record per CDR3 protein. Among some 460,000 distinct CDR3 sequences, 12% to 15% were seen once, and the ten largest hold over 0.5%. The data also belong to a second study, concerning yellow fever vaccine responses in identical twins.

The sample was CD4+ T cells sorted from blood. Receptors were obtained from a woman aged 18-30 years in good health.

This clonotype was picked up a small number of times. The V and J genes are TRBV10-3 and TRBJ2-1; the D gene could be TRBD1 or TRBD2 (5 bases each). Per the germline V gene, CDR1 is ENHRY and CDR2 is SYGVKD. CDR3 length: 13 residues. The ends were cut back, 4 bases at V and 6 bases at J, with 10 bases in the middle. This CDR3 reads CAISGTGGNEQFF. For the CDR3, the DNA is TGTGCCATCAGTGGGACTGGGGGCAATGAGCAGTTCTTC.

A few counts support this clonotype. V usage is TRBV12-3 or TRBV12-4 and J usage is TRBJ2-1; 9 bases line up with TRBD1. CDR3 length equals 14 residues. Losses at the gene ends were 4 bases for V and 10 bases for J; bases not matched to a gene: 8. This chain's CDR3 is CASSSWTGVYEQFF. For the CDR3, the DNA is TGTGCCAGCAGTTCATGGACAGGGGTCTACGAGCAGTTCTTC.

This clonotype was detected a few times. The chain has TRBV29-1 and TRBJ2-1; 11 bases are a match to TRBD2. In germline, CDR1 is SQVTM, CDR2 ANQGSEA. This CDR3 has 17 amino acids. V dropped 3 bases and J dropped 1; count of bases not matched to a gene: 8. CDR3 DNA sequence: TGCAGCGTTGACTCGCTAGCGGGAGGAGGGTCCTACAATGAGCAGTTCTTC. This translates into CSVDSLAGGGSYNEQFF.

This sequence joins TRBV7-9 and TRBJ2-5; D ambiguous. Germline CDR1 SEHNR, CDR2 FQNEAQ (reference sequence). This CDR3 contains 13 residues. V was trimmed by 0 bases and J by 2 bases, leaving 4 bases between them. The CDR3 sequence is CASSLAQQETQYF. The CDR3 DNA sequence: TGTGCCAGCAGCTTAGCCCAGCAAGAGACCCAGTACTTC.

This clonotype showed up many times. J is TRBJ2-1 and V is TRBV4-3, with D possibly being TRBD2 (6 bases). CDR1 and CDR2 from the germline V gene are LGHNA and YSLEER. The CDR3 spans 16 residues. Trimming removed 0 bases at V and 4 bases at J, with 13 bases between. The CDR3 region has the DNA TGCGCCAGCAGCCAAGATTTGGCTAGCGTGTACAATGAGCAGTTCTTC. This encodes CASSQDLASVYNEQFF.

The V and J genes are TRBV30 and TRBJ1-2; D is perhaps TRBD1 (6 bases). This CDR3 is 13 amino acids long. CDR1 and CDR2 from the germline V gene are GTSNPN and SVGIG (reference sequence). The V end was cut by 0 bases, the J end by 8 bases, with 13 bases between. In nucleotides, the CDR3 is TGTGCCTGGAGTGTACTTGGGGGGCGCGGCTACACCTTC. Its translation is CAWSVLGGRGYTF.